The 30 T cell receptor beta chains below come from one sample, sequenced in a study of blood T cell repertoires in COVID-19. Only in-frame clones appear in the TCRdb table, and some are missing; sequencing was by immunoSEQ multiplex PCR. The sample has roughly 200,000 clones; approximately 88% are singletons. The sample taken for sequencing was peripheral blood. The receptors here all came from a woman in her twenties or thirties with acute or convalescent COVID-19.

The chain is built from TRBV2 and TRBJ2-5; D is uncertain. Germline V CDR1 and CDR2: SNHLY, FYNNEI. This CDR3 has 13 amino acids. V gave up 6 bases and J gave up 5 bases, with 13 bases separating them. The CDR3 DNA follows: TGTGCCAGCAGCGCGGAACACCGTGAGACCCAGTACTTC. Its translation is CASSAEHRETQYF.

The CDR3 reads CASSLDPRNYEQYF. CDR3 coding DNA: TGCGCCAGCAGCTTGGATCCCAGGAACTACGAGCAGTACTTC. The J gene is TRBJ2-7, the V gene TRBV5-1; D gene unclear. The CDR3 contains 14 residues. Germline CDR1 and CDR2: SGHRS and YFSETQ. V lost 0 bases and J 3 bases, leaving 10 bases between the germline ends.

The chain recombines TRBV7-9 with TRBJ2-3, with D hard to call. Germline values: CDR1 SEHNR, CDR2 FQNEAQ (reference sequence). CDR3 length: 12 residues. V lost 7 bases, J lost 2 bases, and 7 bases lay in between. CDR3 nucleotides: TGTGCCAGCAACCGGTTCACAGATACGCAGTATTTT. It encodes CASNRFTDTQYF.

The J gene is TRBJ2-1, the V gene TRBV4-1, with TRBD2 identical over 7 bases. The trim removed 1 base at V and 7 bases at J, leaving 10 bases unmatched. Per the germline V gene, CDR1 is MGHRA and CDR2 is YSYEKL. The CDR3 spans 16 residues. The CDR3 spells CASSQVLASGLNEQFF. The CDR3, as DNA: TGCGCCAGCAGCCAAGTCTTGGCTAGCGGACTAAATGAGCAGTTCTTC.

Of note for this clone: One junction end does not reproduce the germline sequence, and a read error may be involved. V is TRBV5-1 and J is TRBJ2-7; D is possibly TRBD1 (5 bases). Germline assignment: CDR1 SGHRS and CDR2 YFSETQ. This CDR3 has 14 amino acids. For the CDR3, the DNA is TGCGCCAGCAGCTTCGTAGGGGCCTCCTCCGAGCAGTACTTC. This encodes CASSFVGASSEQYF.

The chain joins TRBV4-1 to TRBJ2-1, with 9 nucleotides matching TRBD2. There are 14 residues in the CDR3. The germline V gene has CDR1 MGHRA and CDR2 YSYEKL. The J segment lost 9 bases and the V segment lost 3 bases, leaving 6 bases of the junction unmatched. The CDR3 here is CASSHGGRAFEQFF. CDR3 bases: TGCGCCAGCAGCCACGGCGGGAGGGCCTTTGAGCAGTTCTTC.

The chain uses TRBV28 and TRBJ1-1, with D hard to call. Germline-derived CDR1 and CDR2 are MDHEN and SYDVKM. Trimming stripped 4 bases from V and 1 base from J, with 10 bases between. The CDR3 length is 14 residues. DNA for the CDR3: TGTGCCAGCAGTTACTCCGAGGGGAACACTGAAGCTTTCTTT. This encodes CASSYSEGNTEAFF.

In its sample, this clone was seen once. The rearrangement uses TRBV9 and TRBJ2-4; D might be TRBD1 (5 bases). Germline values: CDR1 SGDLS, CDR2 YYNGEE. The CDR3 contains 14 residues. V lost 4 bases to trimming and J lost 6 bases, with 14 bases between them. The CDR3: CASSPRTTPNIQYF. CDR3 sequence (DNA): TGTGCCAGCAGCCCCCGGACAACCCCAAACATTCAGTACTTC.

This clone occurred once. The chain joins TRBV5-1 to TRBJ2-6; a weak D match, TRBD1 (5 bases). Germline V gene lookup returns CDR1 SGHRS and CDR2 YFSETQ. Trimming stripped 4 bases from V and 0 bases from J, with 8 bases between. The length of the CDR3 is 15 residues. CDR3 nucleotide sequence: TGCGCCAGCAGCCCACAGGCCTCTGGGGCCAACGTCCTGACTTTC. It specifies CASSPQASGANVLTF.

This clone was recorded once. The same CDR3 is also encoded by other DNA sequences in this sample. The chain is built from TRBV5-1 and TRBJ2-7; TRBD1 matches at 7 bases. The CDR3 extends over 12 amino acids. V lost 2 bases and J lost 4; bases outside the gene matches: 0. Germline CDR1 is SGHRS and CDR2 is YFSETQ. Here the CDR3 DNA reads TGCGCCAGCAGCTTACAGGGGTACGAGCAGTACTTC. Translated: CASSLQGYEQYF.

The V call is TRBV28, the J call TRBJ1-5; tentative D call: TRBD1 (6 bases). CDR3 length: 14 residues. Trimming took off 3 bases at V and 6 bases at J, with 12 bases between the two ends. CDR1 and CDR2 (germline): MDHEN, SYDVKM. CDR3 DNA: TGTGCCAGCAGTTTGGGACAACAGAGTCAGCCCCAGCATTTT. Its protein is CASSLGQQSQPQHF.

The V and J genes are TRBV2 and TRBJ1-4; TRBD1 agrees at 8 bases. V shed 8 bases, J shed 5 bases, and the junction held 4 bases outside the gene matches. This CDR3 comprises 13 residues. CDR1 is SNHLY, CDR2 FYNNEI, per germline. The CDR3 DNA reads as TGTGCCAGCGTGCGACAGGGGAATGAAAAACTGTTTTTT. Translation gives CASVRQGNEKLFF.

The chain couples TRBV18 to TRBJ2-7; weak D call: TRBD2 (6 bases). V gave up 3 bases and J gave up 3 bases, with 15 bases separating them. Germline CDR1 KGHSH, CDR2 LQKENI. The CDR3 sequence is 15 residues long. The CDR3 loop reads CASSPAGLALYEQYF. DNA of the CDR3: TGTGCCAGCTCACCGGCGGGGCTAGCCCTCTACGAGCAGTACTTC.

The chain employs TRBV5-1 and TRBJ1-1; no reliable D call. The V and J ends lost 0 bases and 9 bases respectively, with 6 bases between them. The CDR3 has 11 residues. From germline, CDR1 is SGHRS and CDR2 YFSETQ. In DNA form, the CDR3 reads TGCGCCAGCAGCTTGGGTAAAAAAGCTTTCTTT. Translated, it gives CASSLGKKAFF.

This chain links TRBV5-6 with TRBJ1-2; no firm D call. CDR1 SGHDT and CDR2 YYEEEE come from the germline V gene. The CDR3 covers 14 residues. Between the trimmed V and J ends, which lost 0 bases and 6 bases, there was a span of 12 bases. CDR3 sequence (DNA): TGTGCCAGCAGCTTGGGGGCCGACGATGATGGCTACACCTTC. Its protein product is CASSLGADDDGYTF.

Only a few counts were recorded for this clone. The chain has TRBV28 and TRBJ1-2; TRBD1 might be the D (5 bases). The germline gives CDR1 MDHEN, CDR2 SYDVKM. The ends were cut back, 6 bases at V and 4 bases at J, with 15 bases in the middle. The CDR3 is 14 amino acids. The CDR3 loop is CASSPTRGIYGYTF. CDR3 coding DNA: TGTGCCAGCAGCCCTACCCGGGGGATCTATGGCTACACCTTC.

This clone was observed a handful of times. The chain employs TRBV12-3 or TRBV12-4 and TRBJ2-1; the D is unclear. CDR3 size: 13 residues. Trimming removed 4 bases at V and 0 bases at J, with 4 bases between. As DNA, the CDR3 is TGTGCCAGCAGTTCAGACTCCTACAATGAGCAGTTCTTC. As protein: CASSSDSYNEQFF.

The DNA of the CDR3 is TGCGCCAGCAGTGGCCCCGGGACAGGGGTCAAAGATAATGAAAAACTGTTTTTT. It encodes CASSGPGTGVKDNEKLFF. V gene TRBV23-1 combines with J gene TRBJ1-4, with 10 bases that match TRBD1. TRBV23-1 is an ORF, with its function uncertain. Losses at the gene ends were 5 bases for V and 4 bases for J; bases not matched to a gene: 13. The CDR3 consists of 18 residues.

Comment on this clone: The same CDR3 arises from other DNA sequences in this sample as well. The chain uses TRBV9 and TRBJ2-1; perhaps TRBD2 as D (6 bases). The length of the CDR3 is 15 residues. V was pared by 0 bases and J by 0 bases, with 7 bases between. Germline CDR1 is SGDLS and CDR2 is YYNGEE. The CDR3 DNA reads as TGTGCCAGCAGCGTAGGGGACTCCTCCTACAATGAGCAGTTCTTC. It translates to CASSVGDSSYNEQFF.

The V gene is TRBV10-2, the J gene TRBJ1-2; 7 nucleotides match TRBD1. CDR3 length: 13 amino acids. V trimming: 6 bases; J trimming: 6 bases; junction bases outside the gene matches: 7. The V gene's germline CDR1 is WSHSY and CDR2 SAAADI. In nucleotides, the CDR3 is TGCGCCAGCAGCCCAACAGGGGCCAATGGCTACACCTTC. Translating it yields CASSPTGANGYTF.

The chain links TRBV10-3 to TRBJ1-1, with TRBD1 as a possible D gene (6 bases). This CDR3 comprises 12 residues. Germline assignment: CDR1 ENHRY and CDR2 SYGVKD. Trimming took 6 bases from V and 8 from J, leaving 13 bases between them. CDR3 in amino acids: CAISFDRLEAFF. The CDR3 nucleotides are TGTGCCATCAGCTTTGACAGGCTGGAAGCTTTCTTT.

The CDR3 coding sequence is TGCAGTGCTAGTACCTCTCAGCGGGCCTACAATGAGCAGTTCTTC. It translates to CSASTSQRAYNEQFF. J is TRBJ2-1 and V is TRBV20-1; maybe TRBD2 (6 bases). V was shortened by 3 bases and J by 2 bases, with 14 bases between the two germline ends. The CDR3 has 15 residues. Germline lookup yields CDR1 DFQATT and CDR2 SNEGSKA (reference sequence).

This chain joins TRBV6-5 and TRBJ1-1, with a weak D call TRBD1 (5 bases). CDR1 and CDR2 (germline): MNHEY, SVGAGI. The CDR3 is 13 amino acids. V dropped 6 bases and J dropped 0 bases, with 8 bases sitting between them. The CDR3 sequence is CASSGGVNTEAFF. CDR3 in DNA: TGTGCCAGCAGCGGGGGGGTGAACACTGAAGCTTTCTTT.

This chain uses TRBV15 with TRBJ1-2; D ambiguous. The germline CDR1 and CDR2 sequences are LNHNV and YYDKDF (reference sequence). The CDR3 is made up of 14 amino acids. V was trimmed by 0 bases and J by 4 bases, leaving 9 bases between them. CDR3 sequence (DNA): TGTGCCACCAGCAGAGACGGGGTTAGCTATGGCTACACCTTC. The encoded protein is CATSRDGVSYGYTF.

V gene TRBV5-1 combines with J gene TRBJ2-6; D may be TRBD1 (6 bases). Germline-derived CDR1 and CDR2 are SGHRS and YFSETQ. This CDR3 is built from 18 residues. The V gene lost 0 bases and the J gene lost 3 bases, with 16 bases spanning the gap. DNA of the CDR3: TGCGCCAGCAGCTTGGCCGGGACAAGGTTTGGTGGGGCCAACGTCCTGACTTTC. It codes for CASSLAGTRFGGANVLTF. Full variable domain (rest looked up from reference TRBV5-1 and TRBJ2-6): KAGVTQTPRYLIKTRGQQVTLSCSPISGHRSVSWYQQTPGQGLQFLFEYFSETQRNKGNFPGRFSGRQFSNSRSEMNVSTLELGDSALYLCASSLAGTRFGGANVLTFGAGSRLTVL.

The J gene is TRBJ2-1, the V gene TRBV28, with 7 nucleotides matching TRBD2. CDR1 and CDR2 from the germline V gene are MDHEN and SYDVKM. The CDR3 has 12 amino acids. The CDR3, as DNA: TGTGTCGTAGCGGGTTCCTACAATGAGCAGTTCTTC. Protein sequence: CVVAGSYNEQFF.

The genes are TRBV7-8 and TRBJ1-1; D is unclear. Germline CDR1 reads SGHVS; CDR2 reads FQNEAQ. The CDR3 is 12 amino acids. V was trimmed by 11 bases and J by 1 base, leaving 11 bases between them. The CDR3 sequence: CAASPQNTEAFF. CDR3 in DNA: TGTGCCGCCTCGCCACAGAACACTGAAGCTTTCTTT.

V usage is TRBV7-9 and J usage is TRBJ2-7, with TRBD1 matching 8 bases. Germline V lookup: CDR1 SEHNR, CDR2 FQNEAQ (reference sequence). The V gene end was trimmed by 5 bases and the J gene end by 7 bases; junction bases not matched to a gene: 10. The CDR3 runs 14 residues. CDR3 residues: CASSPGQESSEQYF. In nucleotides, the CDR3 is TGTGCCAGCAGCCCGGGACAGGAATCTTCGGAGCAGTACTTC.

The chain links TRBV28 to TRBJ2-5, with a tentative D call TRBD2 (5 bases). This CDR3 has 12 amino acids. V lost 7 bases, J lost 7 bases, and 13 bases lay in between. Looked up from germline, CDR1 is MDHEN and CDR2 is SYDVKM. DNA for the CDR3: TGTGCCAGCACCGGGGTGAAGTGGACCCAGTACTTC. This encodes CASTGVKWTQYF.

This clone was counted only a few times. The V call is TRBV5-1, the J call TRBJ2-2; 10 bases are shared with TRBD1. CDR1 and CDR2 (germline): SGHRS, YFSETQ. The V segment lost 3 bases and the J segment 7 bases; nucleotides outside the gene matches: 6. The length of the CDR3 is 15 residues. The CDR3 protein is CASSSRQGAGGELFF. CDR3 DNA: TGCGCCAGCAGCTCCCGACAGGGGGCCGGCGGGGAGCTGTTTTTT.